Listed below are T cell receptor beta chains from one sample, sequenced in a study of chemoradiotherapy in HPV16-positive cancers. Sequencing was performed with immunoSEQ multiplex PCR; in TCRdb, only in-frame clones are kept and a portion is missing. The sample shows 9,000 to 15,000 clones, 75% of them seen only once. Sampling was conducted from a patient who underwent chemoradiotherapy. The origin of the receptors is a human donor with HPV-associated anogenital cancer. The conserved cysteine and the conserved F or W are not part of the CDR3 here. A D gene is named only where the DNA matches it firmly. The size of a clone is reported for some rows only, either as once, few or many, or as a class for expanded clones.

J gene	clone size	V gene	CDR3 length	D gene	CDR3 protein
TRBJ2-7	NA	TRBV27	13	NA	ASSLRTALGEEQY
TRBJ2-3	once	TRBV2	11	NA	AGRESSTDTQY
TRBJ1-2	NA	TRBV30	15	NA	AWRIGAPGPAKYGYT
TRBJ1-5	once	TRBV28	13	TRBD1	ASSRGQGINQPQH
TRBJ2-3	once	TRBV9	15	TRBD1	ASSVVGQGASTDTQY
TRBJ2-1	NA	TRBV6-1	11	NA	ASSFWTYNEQF
TRBJ2-1	NA	TRBV2	13	NA	ASSSRGGSYNEQF
TRBJ2-3	NA	TRBV23-1	14	NA	ASTVNGPNARDTQY
TRBJ2-1	NA	TRBV6-6	13	NA	ASSYSGLPYNEQF
TRBJ2-3	NA	TRBV28	14	NA	ASSLYRGTTTDTQY
TRBJ2-2	NA	TRBV7-3	9	NA	ASIFPGELF
TRBJ2-2	NA	TRBV6-1	11	NA	ASRTGNTGELF
TRBJ2-6	NA	TRBV21-1	13	NA	ASSKARAGANVLT
TRBJ2-7	once	TRBV5-1	12	TRBD2	ASEGTSGSYEQY
TRBJ1-3	NA	TRBV18	13	NA	ASSPGHHSGNTIY
TRBJ1-5	NA	TRBV19	12	NA	ASSTTGIGQPQH
TRBJ2-3	NA	TRBV27	15	TRBD2	ASSSRLSRGGTDTQY
TRBJ2-6	NA	TRBV6-4	12	NA	ASSEGAGANVLT
TRBJ1-5	NA	TRBV5-6	13	NA	ASSLGQGGNQPQH
TRBJ1-1	NA	TRBV7-8	13	NA	ASSLEGALHTEAF
NA	NA	TRBV7-9	10	TRBD2	ASSPSSGEQY
TRBJ1-1	NA	TRBV7-2	14	TRBD1	ASRPTGAAGNTEAF
TRBJ2-5	NA	TRBV7-9	15	NA	ASSLFGGGSGQETQY
TRBJ2-3	NA	TRBV4-3	15	NA	ASSQDLGTTSTDTQY
TRBJ1-1	NA	TRBV28	10	NA	ASSTQEVEAF
TRBJ2-4	NA	TRBV28	11	NA	ASRDYNKNIQY
TRBJ1-4	once	TRBV19	13	NA	ASSRDFTTNEKLF
TRBJ1-1	NA	TRBV28	13	NA	ASSLWGARDTEAF
TRBJ2-3	NA	TRBV2	14	NA	ASSAPEAPSTDTQY
TRBJ2-3	NA	TRBV7-9	13	NA	ASSLVEDPTDTQY
TRBJ2-3	NA	TRBV19	13	TRBD1	ASSKGQGSTDTQY
TRBJ2-1	NA	TRBV4-3	14	TRBD2	ASSQDLSGTYNEQF
TRBJ1-1	NA	TRBV11-2	12	TRBD1	ASSLGTDRVEAF
TRBJ2-2	NA	TRBV7-7	13	NA	ASSLVGMNTGELF
TRBJ2-3	NA	TRBV6-5	14	TRBD2	ASSYSILAGADTQY
TRBJ2-5	NA	TRBV30	12	NA	AWSQGGGSETQY
TRBJ2-5	NA	TRBV7-8	10	NA	ASSPGAETQY
TRBJ2-3	NA	TRBV7-8	13	TRBD2	ASSSRLAGTDTQY
TRBJ2-2	NA	TRBV5-1	13	TRBD1	ASRTGTGGTGELF
TRBJ2-2	NA	TRBV19	13	TRBD2	ASSIGGRDTGELF
TRBJ1-2	NA	TRBV7-9	12	NA	ASTLGGWGNGYT
TRBJ1-2	NA	TRBV19	15	NA	ASSIDGGRQFNYGYT
TRBJ1-1	NA	TRBV28	11	NA	ASSLSGRTEAF
TRBJ1-5	NA	TRBV2	11	NA	ASGRQINQPQH
TRBJ2-3	NA	TRBV7-3	11	NA	ASSYQASDTQY
TRBJ2-7	NA	TRBV28	14	TRBD1	ASSLSLGQGTYEQY
TRBJ2-7	NA	TRBV5-1	12	TRBD2	ASSTSGDRYEQY
TRBJ1-2	few	TRBV27	12	NA	ASSFGDKGGGYT
TRBJ1-5	NA	TRBV10-3	12	NA	AISDRGSNQPQH
TRBJ2-1	NA	TRBV28	14	TRBD1	ASSFTGTGYTNEQF
TRBJ2-2	NA	TRBV6-1	9	NA	ASILAGELF